This T cell receptor beta chain was captured in a study of tumor-infiltrating lymphocytes in primary liver carcinoma. The authors took blood RNA from unsorted whole blood and also extracted germline DNA. The authors made TCR beta cDNA from roughly 480 ng total RNA with a constant-region primer. Employing slightly modified ARM-PCR, three nested multiplex PCR rounds were run, and these gave rise to the TCR beta libraries. PCR rounds one and two used TRBV1-TRBV30 forward primers with a C-beta reverse primer for around 11 cycles each. TCRdb analysed the multiplex PCR reads with MiXCR anew, one entry per CDR3 protein. Among 310,000 or so distinct CDR3 sequences, approximately 65% were seen once, and the ten largest hold under 8%. Study-wide findings and caveats: In the absence of sorting, bulk samples left CD4+ and CD8+ repertoires uncompared.

The V end was cut by 4 bases, the J end by 2 bases, with 10 bases between. The CDR3 is made up of 15 amino acids. Germline loops: CDR1 SGHDT, CDR2 YYEEEE. A remark on this clonotype: The antigen is undetermined.

The chain combines TRBV5-6 with TRBJ2-6; possibly TRBD1 for D (5 bases). This clonotype originated in a man between 40 and 49 years old with primary liver carcinoma and hepatitis B virus infection. The specimen was peripheral blood. The CDR3 DNA sequence: TGTGCCAGCAGCCAAACAGGCCCTGGGGCCAACGTCCTGACTTTC. Translating gives CASSQTGPGANVLTF.